The TCR beta chain under discussion was sequenced for a study of blood T cell repertoires in COVID-19. Study processing details: Quantification of nucleated cells was approximated via reference gene primer amplification. The data were produced by immunoSEQ multiplex PCR, yet TCRdb's version contains in-frame clones alone and is incomplete. The V and J calls and clone size were taken over from that table, and D and trimming were inferred from the DNA. The sample contains more than 200,000 clones, 85% to 90% of which appear only once. This clone showed up just a few times. Self-reported history from a screening survey and questionnaire set each donor's cohort. The ends were cut back, 7 bases at V and 2 bases at J, with 17 bases in the middle. CDR3 size: 16 residues. Germline V gene data show CDR1 as SEHNR and CDR2 as FQNEAQ (reference sequence).

The sample was PBMCs or T cells enriched from blood (not recorded which). The TCR sequence derives from a woman in her twenties or thirties with acute COVID-19. The V and J genes are TRBV7-9 and TRBJ2-2; D is perhaps TRBD2 (6 bases). The chain's CDR3 is CASNFEGAGNTGELFF. The CDR3 region has the DNA TGTGCCAGCAACTTCGAAGGTGCGGGAAACACCGGGGAGCTGTTTTTT.